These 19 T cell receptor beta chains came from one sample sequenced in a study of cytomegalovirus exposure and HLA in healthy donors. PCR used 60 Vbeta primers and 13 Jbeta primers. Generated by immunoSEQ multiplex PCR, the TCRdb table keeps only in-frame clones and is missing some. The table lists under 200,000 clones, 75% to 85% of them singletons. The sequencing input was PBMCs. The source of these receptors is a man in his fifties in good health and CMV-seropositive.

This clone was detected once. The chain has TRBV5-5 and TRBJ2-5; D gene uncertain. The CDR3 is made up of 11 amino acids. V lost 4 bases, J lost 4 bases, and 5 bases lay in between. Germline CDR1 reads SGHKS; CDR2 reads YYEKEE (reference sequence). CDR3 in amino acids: CASSLLETQYF. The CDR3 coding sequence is TGTGCCAGCAGCCTGTTAGAGACCCAGTACTTC. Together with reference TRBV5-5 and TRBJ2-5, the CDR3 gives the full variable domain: DAGVTQSPTHLIKTRGQQVTLRCSPISGHKSVSWYQQVLGQGPQFIFQYYEKEERGRGNFPDRFSARQFPNYSSELNVNALLLGDSALYLCASSLLETQYFGPGTRLLVL.

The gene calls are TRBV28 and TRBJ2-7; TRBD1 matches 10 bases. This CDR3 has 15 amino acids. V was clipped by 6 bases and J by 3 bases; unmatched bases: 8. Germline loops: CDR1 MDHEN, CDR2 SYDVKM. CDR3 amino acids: CASSVPGQGFYEQYF. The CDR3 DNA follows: TGTGCCAGCAGCGTCCCGGGACAGGGGTTCTACGAGCAGTACTTC.

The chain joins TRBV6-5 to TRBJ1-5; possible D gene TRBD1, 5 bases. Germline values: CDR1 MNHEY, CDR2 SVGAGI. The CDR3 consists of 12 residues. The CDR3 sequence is CAAGGENQPQHF. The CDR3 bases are TGTGCGGCGGGAGGGGAGAATCAGCCCCAGCATTTT.

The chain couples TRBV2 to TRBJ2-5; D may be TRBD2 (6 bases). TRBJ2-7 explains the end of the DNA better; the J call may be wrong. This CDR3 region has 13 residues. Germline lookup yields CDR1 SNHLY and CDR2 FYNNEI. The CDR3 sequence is CASRGGKTYEQYF. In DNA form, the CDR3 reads TGTGCCAGCAGGGGCGGGAAGACCTACGAGCAGTACTTC.

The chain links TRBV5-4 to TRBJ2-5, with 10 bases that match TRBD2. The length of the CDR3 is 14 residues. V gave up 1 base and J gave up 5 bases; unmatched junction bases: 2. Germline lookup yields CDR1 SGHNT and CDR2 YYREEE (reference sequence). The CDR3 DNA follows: TGTGCCAGCAGCTTGAGTAGCGGGGGGGAGACCCAGTACTTC. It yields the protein CASSLSSGGETQYF.

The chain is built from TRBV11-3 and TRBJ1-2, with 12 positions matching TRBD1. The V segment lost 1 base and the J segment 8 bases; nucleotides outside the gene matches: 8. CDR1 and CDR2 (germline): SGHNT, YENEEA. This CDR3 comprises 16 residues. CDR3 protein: CASSLVRDRGRRGYTF. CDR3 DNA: TGTGCCAGCAGCTTAGTCCGGGACAGGGGGCGTCGAGGCTACACCTTC.

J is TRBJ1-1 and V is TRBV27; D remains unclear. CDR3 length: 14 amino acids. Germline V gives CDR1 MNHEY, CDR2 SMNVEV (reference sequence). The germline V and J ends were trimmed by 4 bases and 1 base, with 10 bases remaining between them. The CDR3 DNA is TGTGCCAGCAGTTCTAGCCGAAGGAACACTGAAGCTTTCTTT. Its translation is CASSSSRRNTEAFF.

CDR3 in DNA: TGCGCCAGCAGCTTGGACAGGGGCCACAGGGATACGCAGTATTTT. This codes for CASSLDRGHRDTQYF. The chain links TRBV5-1 to TRBJ2-3; 7 bases are a match to TRBD1. Per the germline V gene, CDR1 is SGHRS and CDR2 is YFSETQ. Germline trimming cut 0 bases from V and 6 bases from J; bases unmatched to any gene: 7. This CDR3 region has 15 residues.

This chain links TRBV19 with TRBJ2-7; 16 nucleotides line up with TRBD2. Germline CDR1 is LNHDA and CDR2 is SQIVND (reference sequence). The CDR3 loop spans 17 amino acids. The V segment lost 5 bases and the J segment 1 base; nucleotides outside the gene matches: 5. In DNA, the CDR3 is TGTGCCAGTAGTGGGGGACTAGCGGGAGGGGAATCCTACGAGCAGTACTTC. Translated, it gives CASSGGLAGGESYEQYF. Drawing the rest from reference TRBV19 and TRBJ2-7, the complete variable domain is DGGITQSPKYLFRKEGQNVTLSCEQNLNHDAMYWYRQDPGQGLRLIYYSQIVNDFQKGDIAEGYSVSREKKESFPLTVTSAQKNPTAFYLCASSGGLAGGESYEQYFGPGTRLTVT.

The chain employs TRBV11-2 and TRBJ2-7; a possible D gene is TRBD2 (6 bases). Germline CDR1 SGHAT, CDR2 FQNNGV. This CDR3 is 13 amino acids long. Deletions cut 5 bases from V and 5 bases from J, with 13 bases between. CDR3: CASSLTSLDEQYF. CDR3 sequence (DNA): TGTGCCAGCAGCCTGACTAGTCTCGACGAGCAGTACTTC.

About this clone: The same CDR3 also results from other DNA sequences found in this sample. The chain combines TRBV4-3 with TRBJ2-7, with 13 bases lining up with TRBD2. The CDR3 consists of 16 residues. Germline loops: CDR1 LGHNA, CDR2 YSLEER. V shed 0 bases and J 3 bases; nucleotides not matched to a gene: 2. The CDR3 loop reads CASSQDRTSGSYEQYF. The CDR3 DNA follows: TGCGCCAGCAGCCAAGATAGGACTAGCGGGAGCTACGAGCAGTACTTC.

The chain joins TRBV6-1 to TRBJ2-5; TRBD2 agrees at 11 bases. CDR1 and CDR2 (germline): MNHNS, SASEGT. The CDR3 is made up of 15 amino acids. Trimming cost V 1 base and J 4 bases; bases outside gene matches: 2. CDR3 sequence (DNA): TGTGCCAGCAGTGAAGGACTAGCGGGATTAGAGACCCAGTACTTC. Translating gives CASSEGLAGLETQYF.

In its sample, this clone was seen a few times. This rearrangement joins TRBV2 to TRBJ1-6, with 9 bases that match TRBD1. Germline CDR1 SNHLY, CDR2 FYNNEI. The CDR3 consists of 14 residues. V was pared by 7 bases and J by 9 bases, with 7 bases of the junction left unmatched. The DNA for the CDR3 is TGTGCCAGCAATCCACAGGGGGCGCCTTCACCCCTCCACTTT. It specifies CASNPQGAPSPLHF.

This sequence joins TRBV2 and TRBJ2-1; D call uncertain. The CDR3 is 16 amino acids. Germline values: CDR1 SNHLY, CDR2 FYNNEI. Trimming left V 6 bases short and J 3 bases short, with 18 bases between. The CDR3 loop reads CASSPGVLAFYNEQFF. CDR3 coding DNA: TGTGCCAGCAGCCCAGGCGTCCTTGCCTTCTACAATGAGCAGTTCTTC.

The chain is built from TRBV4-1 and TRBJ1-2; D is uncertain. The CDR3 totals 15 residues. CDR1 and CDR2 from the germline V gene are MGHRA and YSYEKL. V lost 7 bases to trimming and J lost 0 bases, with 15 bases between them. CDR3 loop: CASTAEAIANYGYTF. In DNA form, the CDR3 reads TGCGCCAGCACCGCGGAGGCGATAGCTAACTATGGCTACACCTTC.

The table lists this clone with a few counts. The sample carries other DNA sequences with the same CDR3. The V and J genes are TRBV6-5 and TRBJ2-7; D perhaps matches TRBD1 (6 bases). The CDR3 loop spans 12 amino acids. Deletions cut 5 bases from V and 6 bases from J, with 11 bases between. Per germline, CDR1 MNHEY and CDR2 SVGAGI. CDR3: CASSRTGFEQYF. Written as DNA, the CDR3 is TGTGCCAGCAGTCGAACAGGGTTCGAGCAGTACTTC.

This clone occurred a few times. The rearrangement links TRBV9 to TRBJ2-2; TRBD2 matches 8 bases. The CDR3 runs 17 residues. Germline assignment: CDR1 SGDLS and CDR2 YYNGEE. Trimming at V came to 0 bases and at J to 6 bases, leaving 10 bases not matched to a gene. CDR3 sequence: CASSVAGTRIMAGELFF. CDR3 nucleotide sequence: TGTGCCAGCAGCGTAGCTGGGACTAGGATAATGGCCGGGGAGCTGTTTTTT.

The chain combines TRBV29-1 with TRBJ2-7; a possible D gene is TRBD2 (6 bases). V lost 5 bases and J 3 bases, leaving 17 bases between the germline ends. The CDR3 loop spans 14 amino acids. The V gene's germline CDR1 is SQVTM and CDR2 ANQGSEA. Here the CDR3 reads CSVTPLGGNYEQYF. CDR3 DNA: TGCAGCGTTACCCCCTTGGGGGGAAACTACGAGCAGTACTTC.

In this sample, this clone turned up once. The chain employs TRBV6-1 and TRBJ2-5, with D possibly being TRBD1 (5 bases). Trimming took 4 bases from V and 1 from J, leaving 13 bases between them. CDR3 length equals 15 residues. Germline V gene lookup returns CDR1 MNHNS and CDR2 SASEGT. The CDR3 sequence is CASSGRQFTQETQYF. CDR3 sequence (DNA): TGTGCCAGCAGTGGCAGACAGTTTACCCAAGAGACCCAGTACTTC.